This paragraph reports one TCR beta chain. This clonotype is medium-sized (0.01 to 0.1%) as judged by frequency; no count is noted. Its target antigen remains unknown. This sample was taken from a study of T cell clusters in autoimmune cytopenias (dated by TCRdb to 2018 to 2020). At the level of the whole study: A median TRB sequencing depth of 50,000 to 65,000 reads per sample was reached, and a median of roughly 2,500 distinct TRB clonotypes per sample was obtained. TRB and IGH repertoires from peripheral blood were sequenced in autoimmune cytopenia patients at active disease and during treatment follow-up, with healthy, CLL and autoimmune hepatitis controls included alongside. The goal of the study was to find out whether patients with autoimmune cytopenia have a disease-specific immune repertoire signature that could be used as a blood-based biomarker. Broad study findings and their caveats: GLIPH suggested that primary autoimmune cytopenia patients lacked physiological T cell clusters: 40 to 60 clusters were exclusive to healthy donors versus 15 to 20 exclusive to patients. The T cell clusters were defined only in silico, and the functional role of the clusters was left to be validated experimentally. Compared with active autoimmune hepatitis patients, healthy donors had almost three times as many exclusive TRB clusters, a finding consistent with an autoimmunity-wide signature. In the comparison of secondary cytopenia with CLL, the cluster-lack signature was not observed, apparently because the dominant lymphoma-associated repertoire masked the signature. Shifts in the TRB repertoire, including less even repertoires in secondary cytopenia and CLL, were mostly a reflection of lymphoma bias and not of autoimmunity.

CDR1 and CDR2, per the germline V gene, are MNHEY and SVGEGT. Including the terminal cysteine and phenylalanine, the CDR3 comprises 19 residues. A DNA sequence was not provided. TRB rearrangements were amplified by multiplex PCR following a touch-down protocol, with the TRB-A and TRB-B primer pools mixed in one tube. Illumina adapters and sample indices were attached to the amplicons through two consecutive PCR reactions using Phusion HS II polymerase. The amplicons were purified from gel with the NucleoSpin Gel and PCR Clean-up kit, after which the amplicons were quantified by Qubit and checked for quality on an Agilent 2100 Bioanalyzer. Libraries were sequenced on an Illumina MiSeq using 600-cycle, single-indexed, paired-end runs. The original methods were these. Alignment and assembly of TRB reads were performed with MiXCR version 2.1.12 and the default MiXCR reference library. Each unique CDR3 nucleotide sequence defined a clone, and only productive sequences with at least two reads were analysed. Repertoire diversity was assessed with alpha-parameterized diversity profiles (alpha 0 to 5), including the Shannon (alpha 1) and Simpson (alpha 2) indices, which were computed with an R script. Combinatorial TRB VJ usage was calculated with the tcR package and was compared between cohorts by principal component analysis performed with ade4. GLIPH clustering of TCRbeta CDR3s was carried out on cohort pairs matched by age and read depth, and cluster frequencies were compared by Wilcoxon test. After TCRdb reprocessed the reads, each CDR3 protein sequence was kept as one row, without DNA. Here the V and J calls rest on TCRdb's processing, not on the authors' analysis. The sample has over a thousand distinct CDR3 sequences on record. 50% to 60% of the sample belongs to the ten largest clones.

TRB amplification used approximately 0.25 ug of peripheral blood genomic DNA, some 40,000 genome equivalents, per sample. The chain is made from TRBV6-2 or TRBV6-3 and TRBJ1-1; there is no DNA to check the TCRdb D call of TRBD1. The receptor comes from a human donor with an autoimmune cytopenia or autoimmune hepatitis (not recorded which). Sequenced: peripheral blood. The CDR3 is CASSSPRTGGGLRSTEAFF.